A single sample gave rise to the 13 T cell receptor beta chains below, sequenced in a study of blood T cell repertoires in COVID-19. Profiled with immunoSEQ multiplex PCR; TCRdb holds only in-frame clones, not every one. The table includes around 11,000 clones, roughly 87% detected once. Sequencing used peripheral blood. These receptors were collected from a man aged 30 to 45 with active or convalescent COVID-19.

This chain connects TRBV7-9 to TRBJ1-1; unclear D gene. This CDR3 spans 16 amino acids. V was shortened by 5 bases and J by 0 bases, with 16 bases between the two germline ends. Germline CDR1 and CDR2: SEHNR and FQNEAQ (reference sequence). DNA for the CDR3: TGTGCCAGCAGCATTAGTTACGGGGAAATGAACACTGAAGCTTTCTTT. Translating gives CASSISYGEMNTEAFF.

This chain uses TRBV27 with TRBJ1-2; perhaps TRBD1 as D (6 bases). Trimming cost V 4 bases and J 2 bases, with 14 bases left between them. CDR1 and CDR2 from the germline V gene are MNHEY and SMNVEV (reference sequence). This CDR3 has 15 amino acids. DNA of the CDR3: TGTGCCAGCAGTTCATACAGGGCCCTCAACTATGGCTACACCTTC. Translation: CASSSYRALNYGYTF.

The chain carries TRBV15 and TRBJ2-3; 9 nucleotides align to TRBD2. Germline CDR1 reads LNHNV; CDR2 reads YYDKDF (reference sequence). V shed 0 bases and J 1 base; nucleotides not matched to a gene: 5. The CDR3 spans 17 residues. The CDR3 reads CATSRDLASGGTDTQYF. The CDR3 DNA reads TGTGCCACCAGCAGAGATCTGGCTAGCGGGGGCACAGATACGCAGTATTTT.

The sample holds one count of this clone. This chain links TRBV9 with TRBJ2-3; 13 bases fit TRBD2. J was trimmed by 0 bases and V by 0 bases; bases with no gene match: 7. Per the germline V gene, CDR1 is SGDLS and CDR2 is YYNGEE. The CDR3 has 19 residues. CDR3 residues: CASSVGLAGGLTSTDTQYF. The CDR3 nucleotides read TGTGCCAGCAGCGTAGGACTAGCGGGGGGCCTTACTAGCACAGATACGCAGTATTTT. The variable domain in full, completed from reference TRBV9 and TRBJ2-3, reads DSGVTQTPKHLITATGQRVTLRCSPRSGDLSVYWYQQSLDQGLQFLIQYYNGEERAKGNILERFSAQQFPDLHSELNLSSLELGDSALYFCASSVGLAGGLTSTDTQYFGPGTRLTVL.

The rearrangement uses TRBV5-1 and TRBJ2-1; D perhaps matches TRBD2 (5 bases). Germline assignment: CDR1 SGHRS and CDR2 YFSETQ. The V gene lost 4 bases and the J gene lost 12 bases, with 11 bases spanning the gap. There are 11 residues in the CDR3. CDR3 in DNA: TGCGCCAGCAGCGAAGAGGGCGGGCAGTTCTTC. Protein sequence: CASSEEGGQFF.

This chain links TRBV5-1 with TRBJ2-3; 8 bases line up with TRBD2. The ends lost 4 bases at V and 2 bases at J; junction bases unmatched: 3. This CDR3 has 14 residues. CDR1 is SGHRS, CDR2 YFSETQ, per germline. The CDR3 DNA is TGCGCCAGCAGCACCGGACTAGCCACAGATACGCAGTATTTT. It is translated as CASSTGLATDTQYF. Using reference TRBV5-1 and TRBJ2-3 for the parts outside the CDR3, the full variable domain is KAGVTQTPRYLIKTRGQQVTLSCSPISGHRSVSWYQQTPGQGLQFLFEYFSETQRNKGNFPGRFSGRQFSNSRSEMNVSTLELGDSALYLCASSTGLATDTQYFGPGTRLTVL.

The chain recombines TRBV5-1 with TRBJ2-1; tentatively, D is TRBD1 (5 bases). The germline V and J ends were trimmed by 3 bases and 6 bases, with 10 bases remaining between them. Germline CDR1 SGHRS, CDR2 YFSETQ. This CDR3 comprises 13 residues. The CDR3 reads CASSSQDTNEQFF. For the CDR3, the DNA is TGCGCCAGCAGCTCGCAGGACACCAATGAGCAGTTCTTC. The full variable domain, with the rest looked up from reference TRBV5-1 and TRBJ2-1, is KAGVTQTPRYLIKTRGQQVTLSCSPISGHRSVSWYQQTPGQGLQFLFEYFSETQRNKGNFPGRFSGRQFSNSRSEMNVSTLELGDSALYLCASSSQDTNEQFFGPGTRLTVL.

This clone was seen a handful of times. The CDR3 loop reads CASSALISGANVLTF. CDR3 DNA sequence: TGTGCCAGCAGCGCCCTAATTTCGGGGGCCAACGTCCTGACTTTC. The chain carries TRBV9 and TRBJ2-6; no clear D gene. This CDR3 is 15 amino acids long. The germline V and J ends were trimmed by 3 bases and 4 bases, with 11 bases remaining between them. Germline lookup yields CDR1 SGDLS and CDR2 YYNGEE.

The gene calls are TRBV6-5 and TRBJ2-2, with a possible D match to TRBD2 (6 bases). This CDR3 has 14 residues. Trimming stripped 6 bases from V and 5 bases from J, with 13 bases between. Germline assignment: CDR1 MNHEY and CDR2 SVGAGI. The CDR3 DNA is TGTGCCAGCAGGGAGGGCAGGGAAACCGGGGAGCTGTTTTTT. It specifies CASREGRETGELFF.

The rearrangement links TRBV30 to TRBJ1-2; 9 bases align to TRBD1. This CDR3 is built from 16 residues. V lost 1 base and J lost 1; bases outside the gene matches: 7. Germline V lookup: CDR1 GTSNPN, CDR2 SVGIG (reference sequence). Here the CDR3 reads CAWSAAGTGYNYGYTF. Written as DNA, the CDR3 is TGTGCCTGGAGTGCTGCCGGGACAGGGTATAACTATGGCTACACCTTC.

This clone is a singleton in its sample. CDR3 bases: TGTGCCAGCAGCTCACGACTAGCGGGGGGGCAGAATGAGCAGTTCTTC. Translated: CASSSRLAGGQNEQFF. The chain links TRBV7-8 to TRBJ2-1; 14 nucleotides agree with TRBD2. Germline loops: CDR1 SGHVS, CDR2 FQNEAQ. The trim removed 4 bases at V and 7 bases at J, leaving 6 bases unmatched. The CDR3 extends over 16 amino acids.

In DNA, the CDR3 is TGTGCCAGCAGTTTAAGCGGGGGACGTAGCAATCAGCCCCAGCATTTT. Protein: CASSLSGGRSNQPQHF. This rearrangement joins TRBV27 to TRBJ1-5, with a tentative D call TRBD1 (5 bases). The V end was cut by 2 bases, the J end by 0 bases, with 11 bases between. The CDR3 runs 16 residues. Germline CDR1 reads MNHEY; CDR2 reads SMNVEV (reference sequence).

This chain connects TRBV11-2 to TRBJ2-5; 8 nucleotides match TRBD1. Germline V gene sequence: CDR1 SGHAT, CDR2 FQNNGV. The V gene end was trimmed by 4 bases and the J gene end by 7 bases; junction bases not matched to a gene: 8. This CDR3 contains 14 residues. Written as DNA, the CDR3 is TGTGCCAGCAGCTATAATCAGGGGGCGGGGACCCAGTACTTC. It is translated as CASSYNQGAGTQYF. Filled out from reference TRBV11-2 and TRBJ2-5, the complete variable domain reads EAGVAQSPRYKIIEKRQSVAFWCNPISGHATLYWYQQILGQGPKLLIQFQNNGVVDDSQLPKDRFSAERLKGVDSTLKIQPAKLEDSAVYLCASSYNQGAGTQYFGPGTRLLVL.